These 3 T cell receptor beta chains were all obtained from the same sample, sequenced in a study of shared clonotypes between healthy human individuals. Method: immunoSEQ multiplex PCR; TCRdb's copy keeps in-frame clones and lacks some. In the table there are 2 million to 2.5 million clones, approximately 93% of which are singletons. Sequencing was performed on naive CD4+ T cells from PBMCs. The subset: CD45RA+ positively selected. The receptors derive from a man aged 18 to 30 in good health. Some clones in this sample may be carry-over from other donors' samples.

The chain recombines TRBV5-4 with TRBJ2-7; D ambiguous. This CDR3 contains 12 residues. Germline assignment: CDR1 SGHNT and CDR2 YYREEE (reference sequence). V was cut by 3 bases and J by 5 bases, with 9 bases left in between. The DNA for the CDR3 is TGTGCCAGCAGCTCCCGGGTTGACGAGCAGTACTTC. The encoded protein is CASSSRVDEQYF. The full variable domain, rest sourced from reference TRBV5-4 and TRBJ2-7, is ETGVTQSPTHLIKTRGQQVTLRCSSQSGHNTVSWYQQALGQGPQFIFQYYREEENGRGNFPPRFSGLQFPNYSSELNVNALELDDSALYLCASSSRVDEQYFGPGTRLTVT.

The chain has TRBV30 and TRBJ2-7; no clear D gene. The CDR3 length is 13 residues. V gave up 2 bases and J gave up 1 base, with 9 bases separating them. Germline V gives CDR1 GTSNPN, CDR2 SVGIG (reference sequence). The CDR3 nucleotides read TGTGCCTGGAGTCCACTCGGGTCCTACGAGCAGTACTTC. Amino acids: CAWSPLGSYEQYF.

The V gene is TRBV7-9, the J gene TRBJ2-5; unclear D gene. Germline CDR1 reads SEHNR; CDR2 reads FQNEAQ (reference sequence). The CDR3 spans 17 residues. Trimming cost V 6 bases and J 2 bases, with 22 bases left between them. The CDR3 nucleotides are TGTGCCAGCAGACCCCCGTTGGCCCTAGAACGACAAGAGACCCAGTACTTC. Amino acids: CASRPPLALERQETQYF.